The text below deals with one T cell receptor (beta chain). This may come from a read error, since a much larger clone is one base off. Combining iRepertoire HTBI primers with Arm-PCR of CDR3 regions, the authors built TCR beta libraries. TCRdb reprocessed the multiplex PCR reads with MiXCR, giving one entry per CDR3 protein. The table includes some 330,000 distinct CDR3 sequences, 10% to 15% detected once. The V gene lost 0 bases and the J gene lost 9 bases, with 12 bases spanning the gap. The CDR3 is made up of 14 amino acids. From germline, CDR1 is LGHNA and CDR2 YSLEER. This sample stems from a study of regulatory T cells in long-lasting Graves disease. Study-wide background: For a period under 3 months, newly diagnosed Graves' patients had taken antithyroid drugs.

As for time point: newly diagnosed GD, antithyroid drugs for less than 3 months. PBMC RNA served as the TCR library source. The source of the patients was an endocrinology department in Xi'an, China. Separately, the same data were catalogued under a study of T cells in Graves' hyperthyroidism and ophthalmopathy. That paper adds: Patients counted as stable if ophthalmopathy did not develop within 18 months. Separating ophthalmopathy from stable hyperthyroidism was achieved by a 13 V-J model.

The chain has TRBV4-3 and TRBJ2-1; weak D call: TRBD2 (6 bases). This receptor was taken from a woman between 18 and 30 years old with Graves disease. This material consisted of peripheral blood mononuclear cells (PBMCs), taken at new diagnosis, from a patient treated with antithyroid drugs. The CDR3, as DNA: TGCGCCAGCAGCCAAGAGGCTCGGGGGACTGAGCAGTTCTTC. Amino acids: CASSQEARGTEQFF.